The T cell receptor beta chain under discussion was sequenced for a study of T-cell memory formation after mild COVID-19. This clonotype was seen a handful of times. Its antigen is not known. The germline V gene has CDR1 KGHSH and CDR2 LQKENI. The V gene end was trimmed by 3 bases and the J gene end by 7 bases; junction bases not matched to a gene: 8. The CDR3 totals 15 residues. 5'RACE with constant-segment primers built TCRalpha and TCRbeta cDNA libraries with UMIs. MiXCR, run by TCRdb on the 5' RACE reads, gives a single entry per CDR3 protein. The table lists about 250,000 distinct CDR3 sequences, over 15% of them singletons, with 2.1% in the top ten. Regarding the study as a whole: Some responding clones appeared in pre-infection memory, suggesting cross-reactive memory joined.

The chain joins TRBV18 to TRBJ2-1, with 8 bases fitting TRBD1. This clonotype was obtained from an adult woman who had mild COVID-19 (a few samples of this study predate the infection). Cell type and time point are not known. Sequenced sample: PBMCs or a T cell subset sorted from them (not recorded which). The CDR3 DNA is TGTGCCAGCTCACCTGCACGACAGGGGCGGAATGAGCAGTTCTTC. Amino acids: CASSPARQGRNEQFF.